These T cell receptor beta chains were read from a single sample in a study of shared clonotypes between healthy human individuals. Data came from immunoSEQ multiplex PCR; TCRdb stores just in-frame clones and leaves some out. This repertoire shows just over 2,000,000 clones, 85% to 95% found once; its top ten account for 0.13%. The sample comprised naive CD4+ T cells sorted from blood. The source is a young man in good health. The CDR3 runs from the conserved cysteine through the conserved F or W. The order of the fields is CDR3 DNA, CDR3 protein, D gene, clone size, V gene, J gene. D genes are given only for firm matches. Not every row has a clone size; where given, it reads once, few, many or a size class.

CDR3 DNA: TGCGCCAGCAGTGACGGGGGTGAGACCCAGTACTTC
CDR3 protein: CASSDGGETQYF
D gene: .
clone size: .
V gene: TRBV10-2
J gene: TRBJ2-5

CDR3 DNA: TGCAGTGCTAGCTACCCCGGGGAGCTGTTTTTT
CDR3 protein: CSASYPGELFF
D gene: .
clone size: .
V gene: TRBV20-1
J gene: TRBJ2-2

CDR3 DNA: TGTGCCAGCAGCTTGACGGTCTACAACACAGATACGCAGTATTTT
CDR3 protein: CASSLTVYNTDTQYF
D gene: .
clone size: .
V gene: TRBV7-2
J gene: TRBJ2-3

CDR3 DNA: TGCGCCAGCAGCCAAGACTTGGGGGATAGGTACGAGCAGTACTTC
CDR3 protein: CASSQDLGDRYEQYF
D gene: .
clone size: .
V gene: TRBV4-3
J gene: TRBJ2-7

CDR3 DNA: TGTGCCAGCAGTTTTGACAGGGATGGCTACACCTTC
CDR3 protein: CASSFDRDGYTF
D gene: TRBD1
clone size: .
V gene: TRBV7-9
J gene: TRBJ1-2

CDR3 DNA: TGCGCCAGCAGCTTGGATAATAGCGGGAGCTCCTACGAGCAGTACTTC
CDR3 protein: CASSLDNSGSSYEQYF
D gene: TRBD2
clone size: .
V gene: TRBV5-1
J gene: TRBJ2-7

CDR3 DNA: TGCAGTACTATAAAGACAGATACGCAGTATTTT
CDR3 protein: CSTIKTDTQYF
D gene: .
clone size: .
V gene: TRBV20-1
J gene: TRBJ2-3

CDR3 DNA: TGTGCCAGTAGGCCCCTAGCGGGAGGCTACGAGCAGTACTTC
CDR3 protein: CASRPLAGGYEQYF
D gene: TRBD2
clone size: .
V gene: TRBV19
J gene: TRBJ2-7

CDR3 DNA: TGTGCCATCAGGGGGACAGGGGCCCTGAACACTGAAGCTTTCTTT
CDR3 protein: CAIRGTGALNTEAFF
D gene: TRBD1
clone size: .
V gene: TRBV10-3
J gene: TRBJ1-1

CDR3 DNA: TGTGCCAGCAACCCGACGGGTTTTGTGTATGGCTACACCTTC
CDR3 protein: CASNPTGFVYGYTF
D gene: .
clone size: once
V gene: TRBV6-1
J gene: TRBJ1-2

CDR3 DNA: TGTGCCAGCAGCCAAATGGCCTTGAACACCGGGGAGCTGTTTTTT
CDR3 protein: CASSQMALNTGELFF
D gene: .
clone size: .
V gene: TRBV7-2
J gene: TRBJ2-2

CDR3 DNA: TGTGCCACCACATTGGACGGAGAGACCCAGTACTTC
CDR3 protein: CATTLDGETQYF
D gene: .
clone size: .
V gene: TRBV10-3
J gene: TRBJ2-5

CDR3 DNA: TGCAGTGGGCCGCAGAACACTGAAGCTTTCTTT
CDR3 protein: CSGPQNTEAFF
D gene: .
clone size: .
V gene: TRBV20-1
J gene: TRBJ1-1

CDR3 DNA: TGTGCCAGCATAGGGAGCAGAGAAGCTTTCTTT
CDR3 protein: CASIGSREAFF
D gene: .
clone size: .
V gene: TRBV25-1
J gene: TRBJ1-1

CDR3 DNA: TGTGCCAGCAGTCAGCCGGGACAGGGGACGGGTGGCTACACCTTC
CDR3 protein: CASSQPGQGTGGYTF
D gene: TRBD1
clone size: .
V gene: TRBV6-5
J gene: TRBJ1-2

CDR3 DNA: TGTGCCAGCAGCTCACGGGCGGGGTACGAGCAGTACTTC
CDR3 protein: CASSSRAGYEQYF
D gene: .
clone size: .
V gene: TRBV7-2
J gene: TRBJ2-7

CDR3 DNA: TGTGCCACCCACTCTTCTCGAACGACCGGGGAGCTGTTTTTT
CDR3 protein: CATHSSRTTGELFF
D gene: .
clone size: .
V gene: TRBV6-1
J gene: TRBJ2-2

CDR3 DNA: TGTGCCAGCAGCCACAGGGGGTCGAACACCGGGGAGCTGTTTTTT
CDR3 protein: CASSHRGSNTGELFF
D gene: TRBD1
clone size: .
V gene: TRBV7-8
J gene: TRBJ2-2

CDR3 DNA: TGCGCCAGCAGCTTGGGGACTAGTTCGGAGAAACTGTTTTTT
CDR3 protein: CASSLGTSSEKLFF
D gene: .
clone size: .
V gene: TRBV5-1
J gene: TRBJ1-4

CDR3 DNA: TGTGCCAGTAATGTCTTCGGCACAGATACGCAGTATTTT
CDR3 protein: CASNVFGTDTQYF
D gene: .
clone size: .
V gene: TRBV19
J gene: TRBJ2-3

CDR3 DNA: TGTGCCAGCTCACCACCAGACAGGGTAAAAGAGACCCAGTACTTC
CDR3 protein: CASSPPDRVKETQYF
D gene: TRBD1
clone size: .
V gene: TRBV18
J gene: TRBJ2-5

CDR3 DNA: TGTGCCAGCCAGGCGGCCACTGAAGCTTTCTTT
CDR3 protein: CASQAATEAFF
D gene: .
clone size: .
V gene: TRBV19
J gene: TRBJ1-1